This passage covers 16 T cell receptor beta chains from one sample sequenced in a study of T cell repertoires in cytomegalovirus infection. What these receptors recognize is not known. TCRdb re-derived calls from the reads in MiXCR, one entry per CDR3 protein. Of approximately 1,000,000 distinct CDR3 sequences in the sample, 31% are singletons; the top ten hold around an eighth. The sample consisted of cultured CD8+ T cells from PBMCs, taken from culture after CMV antigen stimulation. The receptors were sampled from a human donor in good health (CMV status not recorded). Some clones in this sample may be carry-over from other donors' samples.

V usage is TRBV18 and J usage is TRBJ2-4, with D possibly TRBD2 on 6 matching bases. The germline V gene encodes CDR1 KGHSH and CDR2 LQKENI. Trimming left V 6 bases short and J 5 bases short, with 17 bases between. This CDR3 has 15 residues. CDR3: CASSQGGGSQNIQYF. The CDR3 nucleotides read TGTGCCAGCTCCCAGGGAGGCGGCAGTCAAAACATTCAGTACTTC.

This clonotype was counted between two and nine times. This chain links TRBV4-1 with TRBJ2-3; no reliable D call. Trimming removed 1 base at V and 6 bases at J, with 11 bases between. This CDR3 spans 14 amino acids. Germline V lookup: CDR1 MGHRA, CDR2 YSYEKL. The CDR3 sequence: CASSQAAATDTQYF. DNA of the CDR3: TGCGCCAGCAGCCAAGCGGCAGCCACGGATACGCAGTATTTT.

This clonotype has a handful of counts. This CDR3 is CASSYSSGGPWDTQYF. The CDR3 DNA follows: TGTGCCAGCAGTTACTCGTCGGGGGGGCCTTGGGATACGCAGTATTTT. The chain combines TRBV6-5 with TRBJ2-3, with 8 bases matching TRBD2. Germline V gene sequence: CDR1 MNHEY, CDR2 SVGAGI. Germline trimming cut 0 bases from V and 6 bases from J; bases unmatched to any gene: 8. The length of the CDR3 is 16 residues.

This clonotype was recorded at least ten times. For the CDR3, the DNA is TGTGCCAGCAGTGCCCAGGACAGGGGGCGTGTAAATGAGCAGTTCTTC. Encoded protein: CASSAQDRGRVNEQFF. This chain connects TRBV25-1 to TRBJ2-1; 11 bases agree with TRBD1. J was trimmed by 7 bases and V by 4 bases; bases with no gene match: 9. The CDR3 covers 16 residues. Looked up from germline, CDR1 is MGHDK and CDR2 is SYGVNS.

A few counts support this clonotype. The V and J genes are TRBV11-3 and TRBJ2-2; D may correspond to TRBD1 or TRBD2 (5 bases each). Germline values: CDR1 SGHNT, CDR2 YENEEA. Trimming took 1 base from V and 16 from J, leaving 13 bases between them. The CDR3 length is 12 residues. CDR3 nucleotides: TGTGCCAGCAGCTTAGGGGACCACCCCCCGTTTTTT. It yields the protein CASSLGDHPPFF.

This clonotype was seen only once. V gene TRBV9 combines with J gene TRBJ1-2, with no clear D. Deletions cut 4 bases from V and 4 bases from J, with 17 bases between. The germline CDR1 and CDR2 sequences are SGDLS and YYNGEE. The CDR3 is 15 amino acids. For the CDR3, the DNA is TGTGCCAGCAGCCCAGCGAAAGGACCATTCTATGGCTACACCTTC. Protein: CASSPAKGPFYGYTF.

The chain carries TRBV7-9 and TRBJ1-1, with D possibly matching TRBD1 (6 bases). This CDR3 spans 14 amino acids. V was pared by 7 bases and J by 4 bases, with 16 bases between. The germline V gene has CDR1 SEHNR and CDR2 FQNEAQ (reference sequence). The CDR3 is CASTEGGMSTEAFF. Here the CDR3 DNA reads TGTGCCAGCACCGAGGGGGGGATGAGCACTGAAGCTTTCTTT.

This chain connects TRBV19 to TRBJ2-1; 11 bases are a match to TRBD2. Germline V gene sequence: CDR1 LNHDA, CDR2 SQIVND (reference sequence). This CDR3 is built from 14 residues. V was clipped by 10 bases and J by 8 bases; unmatched bases: 10. The CDR3 reads CAISPGTSGHEQFF. The CDR3 DNA follows: TGTGCCATCAGCCCCGGGACTAGCGGCCATGAGCAGTTCTTC. The full variable domain, with the rest looked up from reference TRBV19 and TRBJ2-1, is DGGITQSPKYLFRKEGQNVTLSCEQNLNHDAMYWYRQDPGQGLRLIYYSQIVNDFQKGDIAEGYSVSREKKESFPLTVTSAQKNPTAFYLCAISPGTSGHEQFFGPGTRLTVL.

The chain joins TRBV4-1 to TRBJ2-7; D is unresolved. Between the trimmed V and J ends, which lost 1 base and 1 base, there was a span of 8 bases. The germline V gene has CDR1 MGHRA and CDR2 YSYEKL. There are 14 residues in the CDR3. The CDR3 DNA reads TGCGCCAGCAGCCAAGTCACAGCGTCCTACGAGCAGTACTTC. This codes for CASSQVTASYEQYF.

This clonotype was seen a few times. The V gene is TRBV6-1, the J gene TRBJ2-1, with 10 bases aligning to TRBD2. Losses at the gene ends were 2 bases for V and 9 bases for J; bases not matched to a gene: 10. This CDR3 region has 16 residues. Germline V gene data show CDR1 as MNHNS and CDR2 as SASEGT. For the CDR3, the DNA is TGTGCCAGCAGTGAAAATTTTAGCGGGGGGATCGGTGAGCAGTTCTTC. Its translation: CASSENFSGGIGEQFF.

The genes are TRBV7-8 and TRBJ1-3, with unresolved D. From germline, CDR1 is SGHVS and CDR2 FQNEAQ. The CDR3 contains 14 residues. V lost 2 bases to trimming and J lost 4 bases, with 9 bases between them. This CDR3 reads CASSLSGTGNTIYF. In DNA form, the CDR3 reads TGTGCCAGCAGCTTATCGGGAACCGGAAACACCATATATTTT.

The chain combines TRBV20-1 with TRBJ1-2; 7 bases agree with TRBD1. This CDR3 spans 12 amino acids. Germline assignment: CDR1 DFQATT and CDR2 SNEGSKA (reference sequence). Unmatched junction bases numbered 7, after V lost 5 bases and J lost 7 bases. The CDR3 nucleotides read TGCAGTGCTTACAGGGGAGGCTCTGGCTACACCTTC. Amino acids: CSAYRGGSGYTF.

The chain combines TRBV6-1 with TRBJ1-1; unclear D gene. Trimming left V 3 bases short and J 3 bases short, with 8 bases between. CDR3 length equals 13 residues. Germline values: CDR1 MNHNS, CDR2 SASEGT. CDR3 DNA: TGTGCCAGCAGTGACCTGTATCACACTGAAGCTTTCTTT. It translates to CASSDLYHTEAFF.

V gene TRBV7-9 combines with J gene TRBJ2-5; TRBD1 matches at 9 bases. Germline CDR1 SEHNR, CDR2 FQNEAQ (reference sequence). The junction had 2 bases not matched to a gene; V was cut back by 1 base and J by 2 bases. The CDR3 contains 15 residues. The CDR3 region is CASSLEGTGQETQYF. DNA for the CDR3: TGTGCCAGCAGCTTAGAAGGGACAGGGCAAGAGACCCAGTACTTC.

This sequence joins TRBV9 and TRBJ2-1; 11 nucleotides match TRBD2. The CDR3 is made up of 14 amino acids. With 0 bases clipped from V and 8 bases from J, the junction kept 1 base outside the gene matches. Germline CDR1 SGDLS, CDR2 YYNGEE. CDR3 protein: CASSVVAGGDEQFF. The CDR3 coding sequence is TGTGCCAGCAGCGTAGTAGCGGGGGGGGATGAGCAGTTCTTC.

This chain joins TRBV7-2 and TRBJ1-1; D ambiguous. The CDR3 contains 14 residues. Germline V lookup: CDR1 SGHTA, CDR2 FQGNSA. V was trimmed by 5 bases and J by 5 bases, leaving 15 bases between them. CDR3 sequence reads: CASSLLLARTEAFF. The CDR3 coding sequence is TGTGCCAGCAGCCTACTCTTGGCCAGAACTGAAGCTTTCTTT.